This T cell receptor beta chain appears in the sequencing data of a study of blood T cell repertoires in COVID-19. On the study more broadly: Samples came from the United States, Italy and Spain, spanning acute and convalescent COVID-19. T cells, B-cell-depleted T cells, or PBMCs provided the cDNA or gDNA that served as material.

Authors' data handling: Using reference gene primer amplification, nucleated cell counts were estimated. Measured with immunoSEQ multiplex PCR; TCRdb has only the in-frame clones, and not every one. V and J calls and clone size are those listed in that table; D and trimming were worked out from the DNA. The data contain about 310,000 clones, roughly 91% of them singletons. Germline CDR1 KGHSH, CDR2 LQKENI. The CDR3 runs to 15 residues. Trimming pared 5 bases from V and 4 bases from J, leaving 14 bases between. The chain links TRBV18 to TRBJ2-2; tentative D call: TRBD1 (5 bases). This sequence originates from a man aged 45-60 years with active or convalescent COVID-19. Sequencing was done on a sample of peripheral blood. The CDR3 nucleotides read TGTGCCAGCTCATACAGGCTAGTGGGCACCGGGGAGCTGTTTTTT. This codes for CASSYRLVGTGELFF. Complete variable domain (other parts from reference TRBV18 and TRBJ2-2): NAGVMQNPRHLVRRRGQEARLRCSPMKGHSHVYWYRQLPEEGLKFMVYLQKENIIDESGMPKERFSAEFPKEGPSILRIQQVVRGDSAAYFCASSYRLVGTGELFFGEGSRLTVL.